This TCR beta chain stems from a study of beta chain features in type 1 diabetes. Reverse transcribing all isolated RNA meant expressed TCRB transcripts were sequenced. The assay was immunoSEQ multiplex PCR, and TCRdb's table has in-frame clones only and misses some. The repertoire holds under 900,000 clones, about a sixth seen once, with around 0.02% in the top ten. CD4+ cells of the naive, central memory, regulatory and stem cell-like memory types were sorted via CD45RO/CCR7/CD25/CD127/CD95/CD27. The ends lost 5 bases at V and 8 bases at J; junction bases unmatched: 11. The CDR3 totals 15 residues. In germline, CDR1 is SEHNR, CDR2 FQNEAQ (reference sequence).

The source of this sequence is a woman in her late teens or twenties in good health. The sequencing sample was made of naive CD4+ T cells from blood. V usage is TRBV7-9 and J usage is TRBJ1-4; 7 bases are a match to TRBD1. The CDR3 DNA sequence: TGTGCCAGCAGCCACCCCGGGACAGCCGCAGAAAAACTGTTTTTT. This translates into CASSHPGTAAEKLFF.